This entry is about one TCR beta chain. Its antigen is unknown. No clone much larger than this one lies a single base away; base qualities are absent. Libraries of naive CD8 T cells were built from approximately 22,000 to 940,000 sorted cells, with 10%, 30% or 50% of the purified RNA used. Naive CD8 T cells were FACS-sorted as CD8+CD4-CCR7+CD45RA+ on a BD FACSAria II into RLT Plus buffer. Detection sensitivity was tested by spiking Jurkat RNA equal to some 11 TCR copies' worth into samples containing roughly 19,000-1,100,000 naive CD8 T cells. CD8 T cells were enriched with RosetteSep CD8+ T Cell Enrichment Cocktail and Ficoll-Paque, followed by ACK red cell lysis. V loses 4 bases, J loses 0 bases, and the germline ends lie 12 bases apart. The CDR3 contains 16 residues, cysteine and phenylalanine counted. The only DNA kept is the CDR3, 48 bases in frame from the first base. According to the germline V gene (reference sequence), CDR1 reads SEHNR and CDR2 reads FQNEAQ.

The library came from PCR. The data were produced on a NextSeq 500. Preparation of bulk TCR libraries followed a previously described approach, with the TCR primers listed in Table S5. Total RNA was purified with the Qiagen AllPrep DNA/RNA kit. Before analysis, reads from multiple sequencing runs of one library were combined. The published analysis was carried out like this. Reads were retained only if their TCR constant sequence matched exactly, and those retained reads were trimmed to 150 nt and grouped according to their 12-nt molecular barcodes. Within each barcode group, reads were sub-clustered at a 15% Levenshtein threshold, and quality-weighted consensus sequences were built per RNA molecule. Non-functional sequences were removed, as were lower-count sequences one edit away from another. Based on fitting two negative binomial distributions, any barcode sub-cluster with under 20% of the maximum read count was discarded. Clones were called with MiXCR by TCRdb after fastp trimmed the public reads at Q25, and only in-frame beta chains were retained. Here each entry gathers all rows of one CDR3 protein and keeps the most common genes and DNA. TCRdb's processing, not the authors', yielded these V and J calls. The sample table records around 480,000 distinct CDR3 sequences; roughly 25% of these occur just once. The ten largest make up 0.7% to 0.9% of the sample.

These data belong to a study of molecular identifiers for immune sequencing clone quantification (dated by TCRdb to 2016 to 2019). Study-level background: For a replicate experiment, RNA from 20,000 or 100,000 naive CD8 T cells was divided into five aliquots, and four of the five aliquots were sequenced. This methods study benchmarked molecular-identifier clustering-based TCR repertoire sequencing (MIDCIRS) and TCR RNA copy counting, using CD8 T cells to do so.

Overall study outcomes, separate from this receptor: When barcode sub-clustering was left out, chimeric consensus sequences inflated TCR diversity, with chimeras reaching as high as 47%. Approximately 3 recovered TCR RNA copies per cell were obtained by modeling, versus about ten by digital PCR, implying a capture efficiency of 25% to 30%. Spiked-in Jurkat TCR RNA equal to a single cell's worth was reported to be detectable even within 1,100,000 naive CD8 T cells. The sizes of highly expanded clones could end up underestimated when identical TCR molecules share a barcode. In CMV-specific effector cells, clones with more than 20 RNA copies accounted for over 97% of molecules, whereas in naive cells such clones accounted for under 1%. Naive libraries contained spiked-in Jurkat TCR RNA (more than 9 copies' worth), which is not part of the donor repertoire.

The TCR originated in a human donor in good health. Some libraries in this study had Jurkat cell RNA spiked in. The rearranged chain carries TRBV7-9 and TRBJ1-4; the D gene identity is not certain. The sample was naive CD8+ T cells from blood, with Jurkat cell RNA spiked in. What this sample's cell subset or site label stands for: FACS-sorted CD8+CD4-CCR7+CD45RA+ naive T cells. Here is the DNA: TGTGCCAGCAGCTCATCTATGGACTCAACTAATGAAAAACTGTTTTTT. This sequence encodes CASSSSMDSTNEKLFF.